Here is one T cell receptor (beta chain) with its context. Its antigen is not yet known. Base qualities are not recorded, but no much larger clone differs from it by a single base. These data originate in a study of technical replicates of blood from four donors (dated by TCRdb to about 2017). V is reduced by 6 bases and J by 2 bases, leaving a spacing of 14 bases between them. From a lookup of the germline V gene (reference sequence), CDR1 and CDR2 are MNHNY and SVGAGI. Counted from cysteine to phenylalanine, this CDR3 has 14 amino acids. Kept here is only the CDR3 DNA, which spans 42 bases and is read in frame from base 1. Library preparation was by the immunoSEQ multiplex PCR assay. Held by TCRdb, this immuneACCESS table contains in-frame sequences only and omits some clones. Under half of the omission traces to an unresolved V gene where checked; the cause of the rest is unknown. This sample lists tens of thousands of clones; 91% were detected once. The leading ten clones occupy more than 0.35% of the sample.

The source of this sequence is a human donor in good health. Some clones in this sample may be carry-over from other donors' samples. The source material was T cells isolated from PBMCs. Rearrangement joined TRBV6-6 to TRBJ2-7; TRBD2 could be the D gene, as 5 bases match. The nucleotide sequence is given as TGTGCCAGCAGCCTTGGGGAGTGGCCCTACGAGCAGTACTTC. It translates as CASSLGEWPYEQYF.